These T cell receptor beta chains were read from a single sample in a study of cytomegalovirus exposure and HLA in healthy donors. Produced via immunoSEQ multiplex PCR; TCRdb's table is partial and in-frame only. The table has about 360,000 clones, just over 85% seen once. The sequenced sample consisted of PBMCs. These receptors originate from a woman under 30 in good health and CMV-seronegative. Each CDR3 is given with its conserved first and last residue. D genes are given only for firm matches. The listing skips clone size in some rows; elsewhere it reads once, few, many or a size class.

V gene	J gene	D gene	clone size	CDR3 protein	CDR3 DNA
TRBV19	TRBJ2-3	TRBD2	NA	CASGHRTSGTSTDTQYF	TGTGCCAGTGGCCATCGGACTAGCGGGACCAGCACAGATACGCAGTATTTT
TRBV6-4	TRBJ2-7	TRBD2	NA	CASSDSGLAGGRSGYEQYF	TGTGCCAGCAGTGACTCGGGATTAGCGGGAGGTCGGAGCGGCTACGAGCAGTACTTC
TRBV19	TRBJ1-2	NA	once	CASSVGDNLGYTF	TGTGCCAGTAGTGTAGGGGACAACTTGGGCTACACCTTC
TRBV10-1	TRBJ2-7	NA	NA	CASSERGNSYEQYF	TGCGCCAGCAGTGAAAGGGGGAACTCCTACGAGCAGTACTTC
TRBV6-5	TRBJ2-3	NA	NA	CASSFWGGGDTDTQYF	TGTGCCAGCAGTTTTTGGGGTGGAGGGGACACAGATACGCAGTATTTT
TRBV27	TRBJ2-1	NA	NA	CASRRVNEQFF	TGTGCCAGCAGGCGCGTCAATGAGCAGTTCTTC
TRBV2	TRBJ1-5	NA	few	CASSEEQVVGQPQHF	TGTGCCAGCAGTGAAGAGCAGGTCGTGGGTCAGCCCCAGCATTTT
TRBV28	TRBJ2-2	NA	NA	CASSLNSPNTGELFF	TGTGCCAGCAGTTTAAACAGCCCGAACACCGGGGAGCTGTTTTTT
TRBV7-8	TRBJ2-1	TRBD2	NA	CASSLLAGAGWSEQFF	TGTGCCAGCAGCCTCCTAGCGGGAGCGGGTTGGAGTGAGCAGTTCTTC
TRBV23-1	TRBJ1-5	TRBD1	NA	CASGTGFSNQPQHF	TGCGCCAGCGGGACAGGGTTTAGCAATCAGCCCCAGCATTTT
TRBV6-5	TRBJ2-7	TRBD2	NA	CASSGTSGYEQYF	TGTGCCAGCTCCGGGACTAGCGGCTACGAGCAGTACTTC
TRBV6-5	TRBJ2-2	NA	NA	CASSSGGNTGELFF	TGTGCCAGCAGTTCCGGCGGGAACACCGGGGAGCTGTTTTTT
TRBV28	TRBJ1-4	TRBD1	few	CASSPFRTGANEKLFF	TGTGCCAGCAGTCCTTTTCGGACAGGGGCCAATGAAAAACTGTTTTTT
TRBV6-1	TRBJ1-2	NA	NA	CATSLGGYGYTF	TGTGCCACCTCACTGGGGGGATATGGCTACACCTTC
TRBV2	TRBJ2-1	NA	NA	CASAGYPSSYNEQFF	TGTGCCAGCGCAGGGTACCCGTCCTCCTACAATGAGCAGTTCTTC
TRBV28	TRBJ1-2	TRBD1	once	CASSDRGQTYGYTF	TGTGCCAGCAGCGACAGGGGGCAAACCTATGGCTACACCTTC
TRBV6-5	TRBJ2-2	NA	few	CASSYSRGTGELFF	TGTGCCAGCAGTTACTCGAGAGGCACCGGGGAGCTGTTTTTT
TRBV6-4	TRBJ2-1	TRBD2	NA	CASSDTGGGAEQFF	TGTGCCAGCAGTGATACGGGAGGGGGGGCTGAGCAGTTCTTC
TRBV6-5	TRBJ2-1	TRBD2	NA	CATRGGSYNEQFF	TGTGCCACCCGGGGGGGGTCCTACAATGAGCAGTTCTTC
TRBV7-3	TRBJ2-1	TRBD2	NA	CASSVGGGRYEQFF	TGTGCCAGCAGCGTAGGTGGCGGGAGGTATGAGCAGTTCTTC
TRBV13	TRBJ2-2	NA	NA	CASSLGLEWAGELFF	TGTGCCAGCAGCTTAGGACTAGAATGGGCCGGGGAGCTGTTTTTT
TRBV27	TRBJ1-1	NA	NA	CASSTGQSNTEAFF	TGTGCCAGCAGTACTGGACAGTCGAACACTGAAGCTTTCTTT
TRBV5-4	TRBJ2-3	TRBD1	NA	CASSIGTGADTQYF	TGTGCCAGCAGCATTGGGACAGGAGCAGATACGCAGTATTTT
TRBV28	TRBJ1-1	TRBD1	NA	CASSLVDRDTEAFF	TGTGCCAGCAGCCTAGTAGACAGGGACACTGAAGCTTTCTTT
TRBV5-1	TRBJ2-3	NA	NA	CASSPIDRSTDTQYF	TGCGCCAGCAGCCCGATAGACAGGAGCACAGATACGCAGTATTTT
TRBV27	TRBJ1-1	NA	once	CASSLNLRRVAEAFF	TGTGCCAGCAGTTTGAATTTACGTCGGGTCGCTGAAGCTTTCTTT
TRBV28	TRBJ1-5	NA	NA	CASSRLGALSNQPQHF	TGTGCCAGCAGTCGGTTGGGGGCCTTAAGCAATCAGCCCCAGCATTTT
TRBV5-8	TRBJ1-5	TRBD1	NA	CASSHLGQGKDQPQHF	TGTGCCAGCAGCCACCTGGGACAGGGGAAGGATCAGCCCCAGCATTTT
TRBV27	TRBJ2-3	TRBD2	NA	CASSLGGGRADTQYF	TGTGCCAGCAGTTTAGGAGGCGGGAGGGCAGATACGCAGTATTTT
TRBV4-2	TRBJ2-5	TRBD2	NA	CASSPPGTSGGPQETQYF	TGTGCCAGCAGCCCCCCGGGGACTAGCGGGGGGCCCCAAGAGACCCAGTACTTC
TRBV4-1	TRBJ2-7	NA	few	CASSQDSRLEQYF	TGCGCCAGCAGCCAAGACAGTCGCCTCGAGCAGTACTTC
TRBV4-1	TRBJ1-1	NA	NA	CASSQFYKNTEAFF	TGCGCCAGCAGCCAATTTTATAAGAACACTGAAGCTTTCTTT
TRBV30	TRBJ2-7	NA	NA	CAWDSSYEQYF	TGTGCCTGGGACAGTTCCTACGAGCAGTACTTC
TRBV28	TRBJ2-6	NA	few	CASTPGDSSSGANVLTF	TGTGCCAGCACCCCCGGGGACTCGAGCTCTGGGGCCAACGTCCTGACTTTC
TRBV28	TRBJ1-6	TRBD1	few	CASSERIGTGGRSESPLHF	TGTGCCAGCAGTGAACGTATTGGGACAGGAGGACGGAGTGAGTCACCCCTCCACTTT
TRBV29-1	TRBJ1-2	TRBD1	few	CSARGQGDGYTF	TGCAGCGCGAGGGGACAGGGGGATGGCTACACCTTC
TRBV6-5	TRBJ2-3	NA	NA	CASGLQGVPTDTQYF	TGTGCCAGCGGATTACAGGGAGTCCCCACAGATACGCAGTATTTT